One T cell receptor (beta chain) is described in this entry. The data were taken from a study of blood T cell repertoires in COVID-19. Per germline, CDR1 WSHSY and CDR2 SAAADI. The CDR3 runs to 15 residues. Trimming removed 6 bases from V and 2 bases from J, with 16 bases in between. This table comes from immunoSEQ multiplex PCR, and its TCRdb copy is limited to in-frame clones, with some not included. The table has under 450,000 clones, more than 70% seen once. The clonotype originates from a woman between 45 and 65 years old with COVID-19, enrolled during active disease. The gene calls are TRBV10-2 and TRBJ2-5; D uncertain. The sample was peripheral blood. The CDR3 is CASSEEYQEQETQYF. Here the CDR3 DNA reads TGCGCCAGCAGCGAGGAATATCAAGAGCAAGAGACCCAGTACTTC.